The 3 T cell receptor beta chains below were found in one sample sequenced in a study of cytomegalovirus exposure and HLA in healthy donors. Repertoires were generated with immunoSEQ multiplex PCR, while TCRdb's copy carries only in-frame clones and drops some. The sample shows roughly 48,000 clones, about 88% of them seen only once. The sequenced sample consisted of PBMCs. The receptors come from a woman younger than 45 in good health and CMV-seronegative.

This sequence joins TRBV19 and TRBJ2-6; D remains ambiguous. V was pared by 5 bases and J by 1 base, with 9 bases between. CDR3 length: 15 amino acids. The germline CDR1 and CDR2 sequences are LNHDA and SQIVND (reference sequence). CDR3 bases: TGTGCCAGTAGTTCCGGTGTGTCTGGGGCCAACGTCCTGACTTTC. Translation: CASSSGVSGANVLTF.

The gene calls are TRBV7-3 and TRBJ2-2; D might be TRBD1 (5 bases). Trimming took 5 bases from V and 2 from J, leaving 9 bases between them. There are 14 residues in the CDR3. Per germline, CDR1 SGHTA and CDR2 FQGTGA. The CDR3 here is CASSLGANTGELFF. DNA of the CDR3: TGTGCCAGCAGCCTTGGGGCTAACACCGGGGAGCTGTTTTTT.

The V gene is TRBV7-2, the J gene TRBJ2-1, with TRBD2 as a possible D gene (5 bases). The CDR3 is 16 amino acids. The germline V gene encodes CDR1 SGHTA and CDR2 FQGNSA. The V and J ends lost 1 base and 10 bases respectively, with 20 bases between them. The CDR3 nucleotides are TGTGCCAGCAGCTTAGGTTCCGCGACTACCAAACCAGAGCAGTTCTTC. Translated, it gives CASSLGSATTKPEQFF. The variable domain in full, completed from reference TRBV7-2 and TRBJ2-1, reads GAGVSQSPSNKVTEKGKDVELRCDPISGHTALYWYRQSLGQGLEFLIYFQGNSAPDKSGLPSDRFSAERTGGSVSTLTIQRTQQEDSAVYLCASSLGSATTKPEQFFGPGTRLTVL.